Listed below are T cell receptor beta chains from one sample, sequenced in a study of Graves' ophthalmopathy and Graves' hyperthyroidism. From the multiplex PCR reads, TCRdb called clonotypes with MiXCR, one entry per CDR3 protein. This table holds 1 million to 1.3 million distinct CDR3 sequences, 36% found once. The sequenced sample consisted of peripheral blood or thyroid tissue (not recorded which). The receptors come from an adult man with Graves' hyperthyroidism. Each CDR3 is given without its conserved first and last residue.

J: TRBJ2-7
V: TRBV2
length: 12
CDR3: ASSFAGASREQY

J: TRBJ2-7
V: TRBV7-2
length: 10
CDR3: ASSQLASEQY

J: TRBJ2-3
V: TRBV29-1
length: 12
CDR3: SAVPGGLADTQY

J: TRBJ1-2
V: TRBV2
length: 11
CDR3: ASSDAQSHGYT

J: TRBJ1-5
V: TRBV10-3
length: 12
CDR3: ASSYEGDGQPQH

J: TRBJ1-1
V: TRBV7-9
length: 11
CDR3: ASRPTENTEAF

J: TRBJ2-7
V: TRBV14
length: 13
CDR3: ASSQGTGITYEQY

J: TRBJ1-5
V: TRBV5-5
length: 12
CDR3: ASSLGQFGQPQH

J: TRBJ1-2
V: TRBV12-3/TRBV12-4
length: 11
CDR3: ASSTRQVLSYT

J: TRBJ2-7
V: TRBV20-1
length: 11
CDR3: SARDGLRYEQY

J: TRBJ1-2
V: TRBV19
length: 13
CDR3: ASKLQVASGYGYT

J: TRBJ1-5
V: TRBV9
length: 9
CDR3: ASSQDQPQH

J: TRBJ2-7
V: TRBV12-3/TRBV12-4
length: 15
CDR3: ASSWGGGSVSVYEQY

J: TRBJ1-5
V: TRBV15
length: 12
CDR3: ATSRDGRVQPQH

J: NA
V: TRBV11-2
length: 12
CDR3: ASSTTSGAETQY

J: TRBJ2-7
V: TRBV5-1
length: 14
CDR3: ASSSIGTGSPYEQY

J: TRBJ2-7
V: TRBV13
length: 11
CDR3: ASSLRREDEQY